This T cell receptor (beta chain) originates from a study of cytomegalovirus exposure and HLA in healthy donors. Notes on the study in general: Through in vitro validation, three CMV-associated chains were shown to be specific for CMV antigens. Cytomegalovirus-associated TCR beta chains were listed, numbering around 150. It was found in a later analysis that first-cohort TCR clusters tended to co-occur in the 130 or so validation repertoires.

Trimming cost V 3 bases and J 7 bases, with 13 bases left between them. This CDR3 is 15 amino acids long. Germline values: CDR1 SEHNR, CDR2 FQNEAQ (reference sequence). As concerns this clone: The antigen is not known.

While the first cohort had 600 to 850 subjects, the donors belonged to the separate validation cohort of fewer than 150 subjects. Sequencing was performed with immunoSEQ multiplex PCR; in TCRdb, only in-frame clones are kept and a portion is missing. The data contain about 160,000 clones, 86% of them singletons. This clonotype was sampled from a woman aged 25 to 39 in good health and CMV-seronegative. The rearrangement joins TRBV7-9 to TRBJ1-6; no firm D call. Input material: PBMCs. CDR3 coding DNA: TGTGCCAGCAGCTTCCAAGGGTTCGGAAATTCACCCCTCCACTTT. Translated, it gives CASSFQGFGNSPLHF.